This T cell receptor (beta chain) derives from a study of early T cells in non-severe SARS-CoV-2 infection. As for the study in general: The authors sequenced bulk RNA from unsorted whole blood, leaving chains unpaired.

A word on this clonotype: The antigen remains unidentified.

V was trimmed by 8 bases and J by 0 bases, leaving 10 bases between them. The CDR3 consists of 13 residues. CDR1 and CDR2 from the germline V gene are ENHRY and SYGVKD. The TCR library protocol attached unique molecular identifiers to the individual cDNA molecules. In TCRdb, the 5' RACE reads were re-called with MiXCR into one record per CDR3 protein. The profile covers about 130,000 distinct CDR3 sequences, with more than 13% appearing a single time and 21% taken by the ten largest. Regarding the study as a whole: The matching step, a VDJdb search, favored anti-spike CD8 responses and missed private and CD4 specificities.

The chain recombines TRBV10-3 with TRBJ1-2, with D uncertain. The sequenced sample consisted of whole blood. This clonotype was obtained from an adult who was a healthcare worker with PCR-confirmed SARS-CoV-2 infection or an uninfected control (not recorded which). Written as DNA, the CDR3 is TGTGCCATCCGAAACAGTACTAACTATGGCTACACCTTC. Amino acid sequence: CAIRNSTNYGYTF.